This TCR beta chain emerged from a study of shared clonotypes between healthy human individuals. As for the study in general: The study drew on two women and a few men aged 18 to 49 as donors. Study findings and constraints: Clonotypes shared by all four donors outscored non-shared clonotypes in generation probability.

The authors' processing: Filtering differed for immunoSEQ, which gave only junction sequences without quality scores. TCRdb's table, derived via immunoSEQ multiplex PCR, lists solely in-frame clones and lacks some. V, J and clone size were drawn from that table, and D and trimming were deduced from the DNA. Of around 2.1 million clones listed, about 92% are singletons. The ends were cut back, 1 base at V and 3 bases at J, with 19 bases in the middle. There are 17 residues in the CDR3. The germline V gene encodes CDR1 SEHNR and CDR2 FQNEAQ (reference sequence). This clone was seen just once. Antigen specificity is unknown. Only CD45RO-negative cells positively selected for CCR7 counted as naive CD8 cells, so terminally differentiated effector memory CD45RA+ cells were excluded.

The TCR sequence derives from a man between 18 and 29 years old in good health. Some clones in this sample may be carry-over from other donors' samples. Sequenced: naive CD8+ T cells from PBMCs. The chain carries TRBV7-9 and TRBJ2-7; TRBD1 is a possible D gene (5 bases). CDR3 DNA sequence: TGTGCCAGCAGCTTAGGGCAAAGAGTACAGGATCTCTACGAGCAGTACTTC. It translates to CASSLGQRVQDLYEQYF. The whole variable domain, filled in from reference TRBV7-9 and TRBJ2-7, reads DTGVSQNPRHKITKRGQNVTFRCDPISEHNRLYWYRQTLGQGPEFLTYFQNEAQLEKSRLLSDRFSAERPKGSFSTLEIQRTEQGDSAMYLCASSLGQRVQDLYEQYFGPGTRLTVT.